This T cell receptor (beta chain) came from a study of OX40 agonist ivuxolimab in advanced cancers. Clones were read by immunoSEQ multiplex PCR, and TCRdb kept only the in-frame ones, dropping some. The sample has tens of thousands of clones, around nine tenths seen once. No patient had autoimmune disease or received systemic immunosuppression. Study outcomes and limitations: Nonresponders included some who also had low normalized T-cell clonal expansion. At 0.1 to 3.0 mg/kg, clonal expansion of CD4+ and CD8+ blood T cells had occurred by week 6.

Points on this clone: The antigen remains unidentified.

The CDR3 loop spans 14 amino acids. With 4 bases removed from V and 5 bases from J, the gap between germline ends came to 15 bases. CDR1 SGHNT and CDR2 YYREEE come from the germline V gene (reference sequence). This TCR was recovered from an adult with an advanced solid tumor such as melanoma, head and neck, liver or kidney cancer. The genes are TRBV5-4 and TRBJ2-5, with D perhaps matching TRBD1 (6 bases). The sequencing used CD4+ or CD8+ T cells sorted from blood, collected in a trial of the OX40 agonist ivuxolimab. The CDR3 bases are TGTGCCAGCAGCCTACAAACAGGGCTGGAGACCCAGTACTTC. As protein: CASSLQTGLETQYF.